These T cell receptor beta chains were read from a single sample in a study of CXCR3-negative and CXCR3-positive naive CD8 T cells. TCRdb reworked the 5' RACE reads into one entry per CDR3 protein, no DNA. The table for this sample gives 5,000 to 7,000 distinct CDR3 sequences. Source material: naive CXCR3+ CD8+ T cells from blood. The receptors here all came from a human donor in good health. Some clones in this sample may be carry-over from other donors' samples. Each CDR3 is given with its conserved first and last residue. A clone size is listed for some rows: how often the clone was seen (once, few, many), or a class if it is expanded.

v_call,j_call,clone_size,cdr3_aa
TRBV29-1,TRBJ2-7,medium-sized,CSVEGEQGAYEQYF
TRBV6-2/TRBV6-3,TRBJ2-1,.,CASSYVLASSEQFF
TRBV29-1,TRBJ2-7,medium-sized,CSVEGNDGRVHEQYF
TRBV3-1,TRBJ1-5,medium-sized,CASSQGITGSNQPQHF
TRBV5-1,TRBJ2-7,medium-sized,CASSLVGGRQNPSYEQYF
TRBV3-1,TRBJ2-3,.,CASSLGTGNTDTQYF
TRBV7-9,TRBJ2-1,medium-sized,CASSQGFGSSYNEQFF
TRBV13,TRBJ1-1,.,CASSLGQGQNTEAFF
TRBV30,TRBJ2-1,.,CAWMGLAVYNEQFF
TRBV14,TRBJ2-1,medium-sized,CASSNRLAPSNEQFF
TRBV25-1,TRBJ1-3,medium-sized,CASSLDGGNTIYF
TRBV29-1,TRBJ1-1,.,CSVVDSLNTEAFF
TRBV7-9,TRBJ1-1,medium-sized,CASSFLGENTEAFF
TRBV27,TRBJ1-1,.,CASSFGARNTEAFF
TRBV12-3/TRBV12-4,TRBJ1-2,medium-sized,CASSPGYGYTF
TRBV4-1,TRBJ1-5,.,CASSQDGGISNQPQHF
TRBV2,TRBJ2-3,.,CASSGETISTDTQYF
TRBV6-2/TRBV6-3,TRBJ2-1,medium-sized,CASSYGGQGTYNEQFF
TRBV29-1,TRBJ2-7,.,CSVESPDSLSYEQYF
TRBV4-1,TRBJ2-1,.,CASSSGTNPYNEQFF
TRBV20-1,TRBJ2-1,.,CSASPGTSGRGEQFF
TRBV14,TRBJ1-2,.,CASSQEYSNYGYTF
TRBV23-1,TRBJ2-3,.,CASSSNDSSSTDTQYF